The 17 T cell receptor beta chains in this list originate from one sample, sequenced in a study of blood T cell repertoires in COVID-19. Sequencing used immunoSEQ multiplex PCR; TCRdb keeps in-frame clones, though not all of them. The sample consists of 260,000 or so clones, roughly 80% of them appearing once. Sequenced sample: peripheral blood. The receptors derive from a woman aged 70 to 79 with acute or convalescent COVID-19.

The chain carries TRBV14 and TRBJ1-1, with TRBD1 as a possible D gene (5 bases). Trimming stripped 3 bases from V and 1 base from J, with 6 bases between. The CDR3 has 13 residues. Looked up from germline, CDR1 is SGHDN and CDR2 is FVKESK. DNA for the CDR3: TGTGCCAGCAGCCAGGGGCGGAACACTGAAGCTTTCTTT. Residues: CASSQGRNTEAFF.

The rearrangement joins TRBV27 to TRBJ2-7; perhaps TRBD1 as D (6 bases). Trimming took off 0 bases at V and 3 bases at J, with 18 bases between the two ends. Germline V gives CDR1 MNHEY, CDR2 SMNVEV (reference sequence). The CDR3 is made up of 17 amino acids. CDR3 sequence (DNA): TGTGCCAGCAGTTTATCGGCCGGGGACATGGCCGTCTACGAGCAGTACTTC. It translates to CASSLSAGDMAVYEQYF.

The gene calls are TRBV5-1 and TRBJ1-1; D is undetermined. Between the trimmed V and J ends, which lost 0 bases and 5 bases, there was a span of 5 bases. This CDR3 region has 12 residues. Germline-derived CDR1 and CDR2 are SGHRS and YFSETQ. CDR3 region: CASSLDLTEAFF. CDR3 in DNA: TGCGCCAGCAGCTTGGATCTGACTGAAGCTTTCTTT.

The V call is TRBV5-1, the J call TRBJ1-2; D might be TRBD1 (5 bases). V lost 4 bases, J lost 4 bases, and 23 bases lay in between. The CDR3 has 17 amino acids. Germline CDR1 is SGHRS and CDR2 is YFSETQ. The CDR3, as DNA: TGCGCCAGCAGCCAGGACATTACAGAACCCTGGCCCTATGGCTACACCTTC. As protein: CASSQDITEPWPYGYTF. Supplemented by reference TRBV5-1 and TRBJ1-2, the full variable domain reads KAGVTQTPRYLIKTRGQQVTLSCSPISGHRSVSWYQQTPGQGLQFLFEYFSETQRNKGNFPGRFSGRQFSNSRSEMNVSTLELGDSALYLCASSQDITEPWPYGYTFGSGTRLTVV.

This rearrangement joins TRBV2 to TRBJ1-6, with 7 bases that match TRBD1. Germline CDR1 is SNHLY and CDR2 is FYNNEI. CDR3 length equals 15 residues. J lost 9 bases, V lost 6 bases, and 11 bases had no gene match. In nucleotides, the CDR3 is TGTGCCAGCAGCGATCTAGACAGGGCTAGTTCACCCCTCCACTTT. This encodes CASSDLDRASSPLHF. The whole variable domain, remainder taken from reference TRBV2 and TRBJ1-6, is EPEVTQTPSHQVTQMGQEVILRCVPISNHLYFYWYRQILGQKVEFLVSFYNNEISEKSEIFDDQFSVERPDGSNFTLKIRSTKLEDSAMYFCASSDLDRASSPLHFGNGTRLTVT.

The chain uses TRBV5-6 and TRBJ1-1; possibly TRBD1 for D (5 bases). V gave up 3 bases and J gave up 2 bases, with 8 bases separating them. CDR3 length equals 13 residues. Per germline, CDR1 SGHDT and CDR2 YYEEEE. The CDR3 nucleotides are TGTGCCAGCAGCTACGACAGAAACACTGAAGCTTTCTTT. Residues: CASSYDRNTEAFF.

This clone was counted a single time. The chain links TRBV4-2 to TRBJ2-7; TRBD1 agrees at 7 bases. This CDR3 is built from 15 residues. The V and J ends lost 2 bases and 2 bases, in that order; junction bases with no gene match: 6. CDR1 LGHNA and CDR2 YNFKEQ come from the germline V gene. The CDR3 sequence is CASSQSYRGTYEQYF. The CDR3 DNA sequence: TGTGCCAGCAGCCAATCCTACAGGGGAACCTACGAGCAGTACTTC.

The chain has TRBV18 and TRBJ1-3, with 8 bases identical to TRBD1. Germline lookup yields CDR1 KGHSH and CDR2 LQKENI. The CDR3 has 16 residues. J lost 4 bases, V lost 3 bases, and 8 bases had no gene match. The CDR3 is CASSPEDRAPGNTIYF. The CDR3 bases are TGTGCCAGCTCACCCGAGGACAGGGCACCGGGAAACACCATATATTTT. The whole variable domain, remainder taken from reference TRBV18 and TRBJ1-3, is NAGVMQNPRHLVRRRGQEARLRCSPMKGHSHVYWYRQLPEEGLKFMVYLQKENIIDESGMPKERFSAEFPKEGPSILRIQQVVRGDSAAYFCASSPEDRAPGNTIYFGEGSWLTVV.

CDR3 DNA: TGTGCCAGCAGCTTAGATCTCACAGGCATTCAGTACTTC. This gives the protein CASSLDLTGIQYF. This chain connects TRBV11-2 to TRBJ2-4, with D possibly TRBD1 on 5 matching bases. The CDR3 sequence is 13 residues long. Germline CDR1 SGHAT, CDR2 FQNNGV. V lost 0 bases and J 9 bases, leaving 9 bases between the germline ends.

J is TRBJ1-2 and V is TRBV24-1; D uncertain. V was trimmed by 3 bases and J by 8 bases, leaving 12 bases between them. CDR3 length: 13 amino acids. CDR1 is KGHDR, CDR2 SFDVKD, per germline. CDR3 sequence reads: CATSDPGQAGYTF. The CDR3 DNA is TGTGCCACCAGTGATCCTGGGCAGGCCGGCTACACCTTC.

The V gene is TRBV19, the J gene TRBJ1-5, with TRBD1 identical over 9 bases. This CDR3 is built from 16 residues. V dropped 4 bases and J dropped 0; count of bases not matched to a gene: 4. From germline, CDR1 is LNHDA and CDR2 SQIVND (reference sequence). The DNA for the CDR3 is TGTGCCAGTAGTACAGGACAGGGGATTAGCAATCAGCCCCAGCATTTT. Its translation is CASSTGQGISNQPQHF.

This clone was recorded once. This chain connects TRBV4-2 to TRBJ2-5; 9 bases agree with TRBD2. Germline loops: CDR1 LGHNA, CDR2 YNFKEQ. The ends lost 0 bases at V and 5 bases at J; junction bases unmatched: 7. The CDR3 covers 16 residues. CDR3 DNA: TGTGCCAGCAGCCAAGATGGCGCGGGGGGGTATGAGACCCAGTACTTC. Its translation: CASSQDGAGGYETQYF.

The rearrangement links TRBV18 to TRBJ2-2; D possibly corresponds to TRBD1 (6 bases). Germline V gives CDR1 KGHSH, CDR2 LQKENI. Deletions cut 3 bases from V and 1 base from J, with 12 bases between. The CDR3 covers 16 residues. CDR3 DNA sequence: TGTGCCAGCTCACCCGACAGGACCCTGAACACCGGGGAGCTGTTTTTT. It specifies CASSPDRTLNTGELFF.

The CDR3 region is CASSLAGDRRYMNTEAFF. The CDR3 nucleotides read TGCGCCAGCAGCTTGGCCGGGGACAGACGATATATGAACACTGAAGCTTTCTTT. The chain employs TRBV5-1 and TRBJ1-1, with 7 positions matching TRBD1. This CDR3 spans 18 amino acids. Germline V CDR1 and CDR2: SGHRS, YFSETQ. The V and J ends lost 0 bases and 0 bases, in that order; junction bases with no gene match: 11.

The rearrangement links TRBV7-9 to TRBJ1-1; tentatively, D is TRBD1 (5 bases). Per germline, CDR1 SEHNR and CDR2 FQNEAQ (reference sequence). Trimming removed 4 bases from V and 4 bases from J, with 16 bases in between. The CDR3 has 15 residues. The CDR3 loop reads CASSSSLGPSTEAFF. The CDR3 DNA follows: TGTGCCAGCAGCTCCAGCTTGGGGCCGAGCACTGAAGCTTTCTTT.

The chain recombines TRBV18 with TRBJ1-1; 9 nucleotides line up with TRBD1. Germline assignment: CDR1 KGHSH and CDR2 LQKENI. The V and J ends lost 4 bases and 2 bases, in that order; junction bases with no gene match: 2. CDR3 length: 14 residues. The CDR3 is CASSQGQGNTEAFF. CDR3 DNA sequence: TGTGCCAGCTCACAGGGACAGGGAAACACTGAAGCTTTCTTT.

This clone was seen only a few times. This rearrangement joins TRBV9 to TRBJ2-2, with D possibly TRBD2 on 6 matching bases. Germline loops: CDR1 SGDLS, CDR2 YYNGEE. CDR3 length: 17 residues. The V gene lost 2 bases and the J gene lost 0 bases, with 14 bases spanning the gap. DNA of the CDR3: TGTGCCAGCAGCGTCCGTTCGGGAGATACGAACACCGGGGAGCTGTTTTTT. This encodes CASSVRSGDTNTGELFF.